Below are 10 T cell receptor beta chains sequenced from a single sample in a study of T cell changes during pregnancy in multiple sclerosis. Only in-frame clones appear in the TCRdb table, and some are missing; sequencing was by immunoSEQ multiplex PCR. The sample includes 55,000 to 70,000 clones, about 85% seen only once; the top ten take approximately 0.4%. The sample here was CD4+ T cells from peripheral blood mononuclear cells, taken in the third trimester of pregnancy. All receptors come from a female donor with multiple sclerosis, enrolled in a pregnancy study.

As DNA, the CDR3 is TGTGCCAGCAGCCGGGGATGGGGTCCGAATGAAAAACTGTTTTTT. Its protein product is CASSRGWGPNEKLFF. The genes are TRBV6-5 and TRBJ1-4; D gene ambiguous. V gave up 6 bases and J gave up 5 bases, with 16 bases separating them. The CDR3 totals 15 residues. In germline, CDR1 is MNHEY, CDR2 SVGAGI.

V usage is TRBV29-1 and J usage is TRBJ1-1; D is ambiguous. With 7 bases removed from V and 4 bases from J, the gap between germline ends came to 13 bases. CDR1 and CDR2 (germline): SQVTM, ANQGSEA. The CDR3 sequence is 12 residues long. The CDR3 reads CSGGFEGTEAFF. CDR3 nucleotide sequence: TGCAGCGGAGGCTTCGAAGGCACTGAAGCTTTCTTT.

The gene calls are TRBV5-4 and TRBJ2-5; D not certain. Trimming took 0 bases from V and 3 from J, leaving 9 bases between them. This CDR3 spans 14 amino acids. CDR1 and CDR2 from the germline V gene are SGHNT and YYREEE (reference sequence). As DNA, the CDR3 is TGTGCCAGCAGCTTGGATACGCGGAAAGAGACCCAGTACTTC. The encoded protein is CASSLDTRKETQYF.

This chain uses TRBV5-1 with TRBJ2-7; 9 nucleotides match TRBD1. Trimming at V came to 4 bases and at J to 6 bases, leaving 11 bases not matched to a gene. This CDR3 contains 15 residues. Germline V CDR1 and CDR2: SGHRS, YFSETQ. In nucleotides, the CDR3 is TGCGCCAGCAGCCCCGGGACAGGGCAATCGTTCGAGCAGTACTTC. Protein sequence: CASSPGTGQSFEQYF.

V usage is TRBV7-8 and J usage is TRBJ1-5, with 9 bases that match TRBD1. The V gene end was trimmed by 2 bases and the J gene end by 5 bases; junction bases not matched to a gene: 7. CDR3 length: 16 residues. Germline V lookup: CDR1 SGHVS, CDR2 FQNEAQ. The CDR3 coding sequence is TGTGCCAGCAGCTTAAGAACAGGACAGGGGTATCAGCCCCAGCATTTT. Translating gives CASSLRTGQGYQPQHF.

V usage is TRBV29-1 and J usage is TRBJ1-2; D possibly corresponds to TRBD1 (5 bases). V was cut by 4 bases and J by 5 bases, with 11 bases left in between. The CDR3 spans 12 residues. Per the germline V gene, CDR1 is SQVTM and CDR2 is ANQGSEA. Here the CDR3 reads CSVGGARYGYTF. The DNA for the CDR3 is TGCAGCGTTGGTGGGGCCAGGTATGGCTACACCTTC.

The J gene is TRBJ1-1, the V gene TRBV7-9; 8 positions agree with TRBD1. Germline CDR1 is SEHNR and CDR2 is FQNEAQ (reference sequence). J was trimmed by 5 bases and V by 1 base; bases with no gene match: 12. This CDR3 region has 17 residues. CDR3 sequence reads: CASSLGAESTGETEAFF. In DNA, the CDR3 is TGTGCCAGCAGCTTAGGGGCGGAATCGACAGGGGAGACTGAAGCTTTCTTT.

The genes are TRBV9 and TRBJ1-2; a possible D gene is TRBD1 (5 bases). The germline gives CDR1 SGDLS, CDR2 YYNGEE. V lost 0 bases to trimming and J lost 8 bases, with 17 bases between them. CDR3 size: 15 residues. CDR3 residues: CASSVDFQGSGGYTF. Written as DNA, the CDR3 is TGTGCCAGCAGCGTAGACTTCCAGGGTAGCGGAGGCTACACCTTC.

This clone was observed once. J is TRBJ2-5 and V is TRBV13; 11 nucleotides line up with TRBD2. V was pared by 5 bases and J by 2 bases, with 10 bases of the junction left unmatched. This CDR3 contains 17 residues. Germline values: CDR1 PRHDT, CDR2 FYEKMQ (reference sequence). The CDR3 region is CASSPRSLAGGQETQYF. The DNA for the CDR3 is TGTGCCAGCAGCCCACGAAGTCTAGCGGGGGGACAAGAGACCCAGTACTTC.

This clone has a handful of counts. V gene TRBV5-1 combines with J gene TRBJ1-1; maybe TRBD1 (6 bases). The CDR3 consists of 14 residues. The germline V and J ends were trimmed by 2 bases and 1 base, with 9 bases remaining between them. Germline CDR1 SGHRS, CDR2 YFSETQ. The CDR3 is CASSFVDRNTEAFF. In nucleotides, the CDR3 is TGCGCCAGCAGCTTTGTGGACAGGAACACTGAAGCTTTCTTT.